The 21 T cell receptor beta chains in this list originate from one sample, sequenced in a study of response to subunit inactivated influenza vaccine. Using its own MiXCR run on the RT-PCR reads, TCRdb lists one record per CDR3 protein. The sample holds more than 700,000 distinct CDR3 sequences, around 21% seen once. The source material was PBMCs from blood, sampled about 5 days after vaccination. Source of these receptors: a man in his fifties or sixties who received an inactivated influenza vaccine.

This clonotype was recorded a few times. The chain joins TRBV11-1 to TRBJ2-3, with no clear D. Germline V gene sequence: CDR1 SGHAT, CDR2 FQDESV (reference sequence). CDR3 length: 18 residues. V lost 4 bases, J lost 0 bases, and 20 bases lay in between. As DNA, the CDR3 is TGTGCCAGCAGCTCCAAGACGGCCAGATCAACTAGCACAGATACGCAGTATTTT. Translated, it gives CASSSKTARSTSTDTQYF. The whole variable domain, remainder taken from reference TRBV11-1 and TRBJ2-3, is EAEVAQSPRYKITEKSQAVAFWCDPISGHATLYWYRQILGQGPELLVQFQDESVVDDSQLPKDRFSAERLKGVDSTLKIQPAELGDSAMYLCASSSKTARSTSTDTQYFGPGTRLTVL.

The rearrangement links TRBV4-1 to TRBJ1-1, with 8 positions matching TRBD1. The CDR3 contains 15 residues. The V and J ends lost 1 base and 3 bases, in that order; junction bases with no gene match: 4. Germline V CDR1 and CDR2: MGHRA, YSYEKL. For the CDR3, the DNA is TGCGCCAGCAGCCAAGGGCCAGGGGGCTACACTGAAGCTTTCTTT. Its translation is CASSQGPGGYTEAFF.

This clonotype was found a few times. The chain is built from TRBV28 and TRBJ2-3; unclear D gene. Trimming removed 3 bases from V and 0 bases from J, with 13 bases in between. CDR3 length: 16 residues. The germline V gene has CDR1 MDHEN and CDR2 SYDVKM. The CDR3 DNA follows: TGTGCCAGCAGTTTTCCCGGTCGCGCCAGCACAGATACGCAGTATTTT. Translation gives CASSFPGRASTDTQYF.

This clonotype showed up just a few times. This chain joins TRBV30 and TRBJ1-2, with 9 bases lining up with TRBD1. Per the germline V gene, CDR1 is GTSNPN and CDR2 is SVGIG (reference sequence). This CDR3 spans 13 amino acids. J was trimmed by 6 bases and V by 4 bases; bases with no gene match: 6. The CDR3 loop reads CAWTTQGAHGYTF. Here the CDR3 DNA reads TGTGCCTGGACCACACAGGGGGCTCATGGCTACACCTTC.

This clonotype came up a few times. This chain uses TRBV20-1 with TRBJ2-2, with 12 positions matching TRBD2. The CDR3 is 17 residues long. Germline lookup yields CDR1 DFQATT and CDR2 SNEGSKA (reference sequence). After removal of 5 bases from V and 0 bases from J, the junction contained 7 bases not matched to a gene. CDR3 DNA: TGCAGTGCTCTGGGACTAGCGGGTTACGCGAACACCGGGGAGCTGTTTTTT. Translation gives CSALGLAGYANTGELFF.

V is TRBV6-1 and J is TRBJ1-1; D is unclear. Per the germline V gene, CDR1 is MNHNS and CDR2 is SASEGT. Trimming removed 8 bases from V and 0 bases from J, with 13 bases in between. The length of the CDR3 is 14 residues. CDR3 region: CASPPQLMNTEAFF. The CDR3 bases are TGTGCCAGCCCTCCCCAGCTTATGAACACTGAAGCTTTCTTT.

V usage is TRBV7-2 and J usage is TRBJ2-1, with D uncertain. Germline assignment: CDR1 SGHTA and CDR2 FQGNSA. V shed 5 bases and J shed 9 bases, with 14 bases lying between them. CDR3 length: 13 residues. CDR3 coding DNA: TGTGCCAGCAGCCCCACGTTGTCGGGTGAGCAGTTCTTC. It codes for CASSPTLSGEQFF.

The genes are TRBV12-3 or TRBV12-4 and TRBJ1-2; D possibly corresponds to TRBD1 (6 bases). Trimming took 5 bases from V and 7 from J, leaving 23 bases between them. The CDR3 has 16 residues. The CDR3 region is CASSAVWGGGLGGYTF. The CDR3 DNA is TGTGCCAGCAGTGCCGTCTGGGGAGGGGGACTCGGTGGCTACACCTTC.

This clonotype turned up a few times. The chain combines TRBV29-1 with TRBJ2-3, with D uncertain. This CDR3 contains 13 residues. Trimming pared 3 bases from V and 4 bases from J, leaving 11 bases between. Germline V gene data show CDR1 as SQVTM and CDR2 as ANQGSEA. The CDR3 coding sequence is TGCAGCGTTGAGGGTAGGGTCTCAGATACGCAGTATTTT. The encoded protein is CSVEGRVSDTQYF.

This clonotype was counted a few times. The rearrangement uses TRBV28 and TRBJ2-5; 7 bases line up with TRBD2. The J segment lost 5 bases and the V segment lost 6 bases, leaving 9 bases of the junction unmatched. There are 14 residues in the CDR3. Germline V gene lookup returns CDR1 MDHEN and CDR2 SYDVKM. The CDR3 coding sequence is TGTGCCAGCAGAGGGCGGGAGAGGAGTGAGACCCAGTACTTC. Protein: CASRGRERSETQYF. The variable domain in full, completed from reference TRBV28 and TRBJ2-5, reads DVKVTQSSRYLVKRTGEKVFLECVQDMDHENMFWYRQDPGLGLRLIYFSYDVKMKEKGDIPEGYSVSREKKERFSLILESASTNQTSMYLCASRGRERSETQYFGPGTRLLVL.

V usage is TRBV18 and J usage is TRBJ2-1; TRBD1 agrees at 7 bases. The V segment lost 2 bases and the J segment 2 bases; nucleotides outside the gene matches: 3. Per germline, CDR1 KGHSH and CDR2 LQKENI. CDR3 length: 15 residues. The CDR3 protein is CASSPEGAPYNEQFF. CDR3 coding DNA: TGTGCCAGCTCACCAGAGGGGGCTCCCTACAATGAGCAGTTCTTC.

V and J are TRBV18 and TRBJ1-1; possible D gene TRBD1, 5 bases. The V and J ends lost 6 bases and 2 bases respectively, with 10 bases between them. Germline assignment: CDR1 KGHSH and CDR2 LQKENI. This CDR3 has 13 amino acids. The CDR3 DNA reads TGTGCCAGCTCGAACGACAGAAACACTGAAGCTTTCTTT. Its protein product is CASSNDRNTEAFF.

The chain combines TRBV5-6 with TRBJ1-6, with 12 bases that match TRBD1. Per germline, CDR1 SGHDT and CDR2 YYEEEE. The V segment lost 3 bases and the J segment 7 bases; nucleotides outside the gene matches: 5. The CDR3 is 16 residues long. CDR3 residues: CASSWGQGAGNSPLHF. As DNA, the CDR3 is TGTGCCAGCAGCTGGGGACAGGGGGCTGGGAATTCACCCCTCCACTTT.

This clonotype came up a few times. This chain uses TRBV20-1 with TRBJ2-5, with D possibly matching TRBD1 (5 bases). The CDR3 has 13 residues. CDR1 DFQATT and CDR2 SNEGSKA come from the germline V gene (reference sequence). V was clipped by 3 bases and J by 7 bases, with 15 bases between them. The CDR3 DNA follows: TGCAGTGCTAGTGCAGGGATTATCGGGACCCAGTACTTC. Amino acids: CSASAGIIGTQYF.

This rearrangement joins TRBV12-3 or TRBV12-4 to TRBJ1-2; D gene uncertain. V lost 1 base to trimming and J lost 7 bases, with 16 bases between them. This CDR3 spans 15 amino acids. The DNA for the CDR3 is TGTGCCAGCAGTTTAGGGCCCGTGTCAGGTGGTGGCTACACCTTC. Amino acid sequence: CASSLGPVSGGGYTF.

CDR3 in DNA: TGCAGTGCTACTACCCTGTCTGGCGGGAGGCTCAATGAGCAGTTCTTC. This sequence encodes CSATTLSGGRLNEQFF. This chain connects TRBV20-1 to TRBJ2-1; TRBD2 matches 8 bases. The junction had 14 bases not matched to a gene; V was cut back by 4 bases and J by 6 bases. Germline V gives CDR1 DFQATT, CDR2 SNEGSKA (reference sequence). CDR3 length equals 16 residues.

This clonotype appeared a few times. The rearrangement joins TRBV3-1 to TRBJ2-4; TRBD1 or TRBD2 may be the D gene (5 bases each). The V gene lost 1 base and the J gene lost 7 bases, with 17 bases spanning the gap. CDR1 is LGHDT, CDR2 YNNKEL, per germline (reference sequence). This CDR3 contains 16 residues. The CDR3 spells CASSQGLARGRNIQYF. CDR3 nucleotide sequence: TGTGCCAGCAGCCAAGGGCTAGCTAGGGGAAGGAACATTCAGTACTTC.

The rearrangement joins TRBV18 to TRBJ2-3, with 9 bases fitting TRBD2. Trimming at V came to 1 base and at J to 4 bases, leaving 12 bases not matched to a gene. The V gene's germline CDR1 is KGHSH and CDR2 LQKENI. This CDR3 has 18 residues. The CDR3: CASSPLPRIAGVPDTQYF. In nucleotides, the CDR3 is TGTGCCAGCTCACCACTCCCTCGGATAGCGGGAGTTCCAGATACGCAGTATTTT.

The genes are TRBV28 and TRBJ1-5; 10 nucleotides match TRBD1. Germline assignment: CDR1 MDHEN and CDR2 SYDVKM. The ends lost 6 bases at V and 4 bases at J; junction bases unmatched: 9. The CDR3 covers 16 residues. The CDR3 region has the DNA TGTGCCAGCAGACCGGGACAGGGGCGAGGGAATCAGCCCCAGCATTTT. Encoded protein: CASRPGQGRGNQPQHF.

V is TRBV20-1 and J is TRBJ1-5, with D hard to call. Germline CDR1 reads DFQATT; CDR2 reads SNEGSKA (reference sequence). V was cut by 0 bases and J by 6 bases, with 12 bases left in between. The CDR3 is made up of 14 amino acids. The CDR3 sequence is CSARDLGWVQPQHF. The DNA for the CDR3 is TGCAGTGCTAGAGATTTGGGTTGGGTTCAGCCCCAGCATTTT.

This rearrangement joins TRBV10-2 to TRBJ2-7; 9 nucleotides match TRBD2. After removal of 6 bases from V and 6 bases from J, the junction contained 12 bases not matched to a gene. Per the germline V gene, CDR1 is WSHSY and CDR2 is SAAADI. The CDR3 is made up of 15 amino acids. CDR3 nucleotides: TGCGCCAGCAGGGAGGCGGGAGGGGTTCGCGGCGAGCAGTACTTC. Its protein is CASREAGGVRGEQYF.